This T cell receptor beta chain was documented in a study of blood T cell repertoires in COVID-19. Per the study methods: Nucleated cell counts were estimated from reference gene primer amplification. Assay used: immunoSEQ multiplex PCR; TCRdb lists only in-frame clones, some missing. V, J and clone size derive from that table, while D and trimming were established from the DNA sequence. Among roughly 60,000 clones listed, roughly 88% were seen once. This CDR3 comprises 12 residues. Germline V gives CDR1 SGDLS, CDR2 YYNGEE. Between the trimmed V and J ends, which lost 3 bases and 6 bases, there was a span of 9 bases.

The V gene is TRBV9, the J gene TRBJ1-2; D is perhaps TRBD1 (5 bases). Input material: peripheral blood. The clonotype originates from a man aged 25 to 45 with COVID-19, enrolled during active disease. The CDR3 reads CASSAGRDGYTF. CDR3 in DNA: TGTGCCAGCAGCGCAGGGAGGGATGGCTACACCTTC.